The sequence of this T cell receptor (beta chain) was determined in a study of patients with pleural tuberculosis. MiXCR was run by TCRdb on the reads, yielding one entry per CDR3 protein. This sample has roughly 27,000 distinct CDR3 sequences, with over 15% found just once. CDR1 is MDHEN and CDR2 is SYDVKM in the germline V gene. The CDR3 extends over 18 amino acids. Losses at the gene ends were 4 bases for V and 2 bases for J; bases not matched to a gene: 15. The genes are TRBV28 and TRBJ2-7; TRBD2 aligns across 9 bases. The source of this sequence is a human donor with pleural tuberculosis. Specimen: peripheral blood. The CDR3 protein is CASSSSCAGQREAYEQYF. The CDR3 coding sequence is TGTGCCAGCAGTTCTTCCTGTGCCGGCCAGCGGGAGGCCTACGAGCAGTACTTC. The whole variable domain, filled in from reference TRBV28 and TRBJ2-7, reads DVKVTQSSRYLVKRTGEKVFLECVQDMDHENMFWYRQDPGLGLRLIYFSYDVKMKEKGDIPEGYSVSREKKERFSLILESASTNQTSMYLCASSSSCAGQREAYEQYFGPGTRLTVT.